This T cell receptor (beta chain) is from a study of identifying expanded T cells in peripheral blood (dated by TCRdb to about 2019). Background for the entire study: Technical replicates were generated by sequencing separate aliquots of the same genomic DNA pool, and four replicates were compared pairwise.

During the collection period, no infections or other immune events were recorded for the healthy donors. Time-dependent variance in a beta-binomial model of T-cell clone differential abundance was calibrated using healthy-donor blood repertoires as a training cohort. There were ten or so healthy donors in the training cohort, of whom 3 were female and 7 were male. The donors were between roughly 29 and 65 years old, with an average age of around 42 years. Whole blood was collected from each healthy donor at three time points spaced two weeks apart and obtained from a commercial supplier. Genomic DNA was extracted from unsorted whole blood for immunosequencing. The CDR3 has 16 amino acids, counting the end cysteine and phenylalanine. Just the 48-base CDR3 DNA is kept, in frame starting at base 1. CDR1 and CDR2, per the germline V gene (reference sequence), are LNHDA and SQIVND. V drops 1 base and J drops 1 base, leaving 11 bases in between.

The immunoSEQ Assay, which relies on bias-controlled multiplex PCR amplification of genomic DNA, was used to profile TCRbeta CDR3 regions. Turning to the authors' computational methods: To quantify the absolute abundance of each unique TCRbeta CDR3 region, the sequences were collapsed and filtered. Differential abundance was tested with two models: a binomial (Fisher-equivalent) model and a beta-binomial model that adds time-dependent variance fitted from healthy donors. Any clone with fewer than 5 combined templates was excluded, and a clone was called differentially abundant if its Benjamini-Hochberg FDR was below 0.01. The form v = (b*log(k)+a)^2 was used to model beta-binomial variance as a function of total template count across the two samples. The clones in this table, taken by TCRdb from immuneACCESS, are in-frame only. Not every clone is retained; where verified, under half of the shortfall comes from an unresolved V gene, and the cause of the rest is unknown. The DNA was the basis for D and trimming; V, J and clone size are from that table. The sample table holds roughly 63,000 clones, of which over 80% were seen once. The ten most abundant clones make up 19% of the sample.

Concerning this clone: This clone's antigen is unknown. No base-level quality is on record; no much larger clone is a single base apart.

What the study reported, not specific to this receptor: Approximately 1.2 differentially abundant clones were flagged by the binomial model between technical replicates, whereas about 15 and 19 were flagged over approximately two weeks and four weeks, respectively. Variance in clone template counts between roughly two-week samples significantly increased with total template count across all healthy donors. Across all healthy-donor time intervals, the beta-binomial model significantly lowered both the number of clones called differentially abundant and the false-positive rate. The authors expected that biological variance in healthy repertoires might rise further over much longer intervals, such as months to years.

Recombination linked TRBV19 to TRBJ1-5, and possibly TRBD1, on 6 matching bases. This TCR derives from a person between 18 and 75 years old in good health. Material: blood. The CDR3 has the sequence CASSIGGARSNQPQHF. The nucleotide sequence reads as follows: TGTGCCAGTAGTATAGGGGGGGCGCGGAGCAATCAGCCCCAGCATTTT.